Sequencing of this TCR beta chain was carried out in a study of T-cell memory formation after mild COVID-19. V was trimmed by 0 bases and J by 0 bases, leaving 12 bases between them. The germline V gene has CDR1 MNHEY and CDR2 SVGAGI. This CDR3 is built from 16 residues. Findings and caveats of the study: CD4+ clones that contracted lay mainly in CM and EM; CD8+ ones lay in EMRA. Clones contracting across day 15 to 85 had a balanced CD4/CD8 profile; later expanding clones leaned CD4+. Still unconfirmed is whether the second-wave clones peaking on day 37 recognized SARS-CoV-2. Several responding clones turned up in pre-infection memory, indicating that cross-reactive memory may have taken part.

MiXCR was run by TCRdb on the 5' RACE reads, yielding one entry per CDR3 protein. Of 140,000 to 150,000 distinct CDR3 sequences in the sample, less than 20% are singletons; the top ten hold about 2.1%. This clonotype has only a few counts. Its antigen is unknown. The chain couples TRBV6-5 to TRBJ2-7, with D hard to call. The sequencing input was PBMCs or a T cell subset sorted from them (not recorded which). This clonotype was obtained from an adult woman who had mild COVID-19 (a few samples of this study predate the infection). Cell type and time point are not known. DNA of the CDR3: TGTGCCAGCAGTTACTCGATGCAGGTGAGCTCCTACGAGCAGTACTTC. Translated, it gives CASSYSMQVSSYEQYF.